A selection of T cell receptor beta chains follows, all from one sample in a study of OX40 agonist ivuxolimab in advanced cancers. Profiling relied on immunoSEQ multiplex PCR, and the TCRdb table lists in-frame clones only, not all of them. The top ten hold 30% to 35% of the sample, which has roughly 30,000 clones, 80% to 90% seen once. The sequencing used CD4+ or CD8+ T cells sorted from blood, collected in a trial of the OX40 agonist ivuxolimab. The receptors here all came from an adult with an advanced solid tumor such as melanoma, head and neck, liver or kidney cancer. CDR3s include the opening cysteine and the closing phenylalanine or tryptophan. The D gene is left open where the match is weak. Where a row states a size, it is once, few, many or the class of an expanded clone; other rows omit it.

j_gene,d_gene,abundance,v_gene,CDR3aa,CDR3nt
TRBJ2-7,-,-,TRBV2,CASRDPFTSSYEQYF,TGTGCCAGCAGAGACCCTTTCACGAGCTCCTACGAGCAGTACTTC
TRBJ2-1,-,-,TRBV27,CASSLRGDEQFF,TGTGCCAGCAGTTTAAGAGGGGATGAGCAGTTCTTC
TRBJ2-7,TRBD1,-,TRBV11-2,CASSTSPRDSFPYEQYF,TGTGCCAGCAGCACCTCCCCCCGGGACAGTTTTCCCTACGAGCAGTACTTC
TRBJ2-7,-,-,TRBV29-1,CSVGSSYEQYF,TGCAGCGTCGGGTCCTCATACGAGCAGTACTTC
TRBJ1-5,-,-,TRBV10-3,CAISESERNQPQHF,TGTGCCATCAGTGAGTCGGAGAGGAATCAGCCCCAGCATTTT
TRBJ2-1,-,-,TRBV29-1,CSVEDGGGVGEQFF,TGCAGCGTTGAAGATGGAGGGGGAGTTGGTGAGCAGTTCTTC
TRBJ2-5,-,-,TRBV7-9,CASSLGAATQYF,TGTGCCAGCAGCTTAGGAGCTGCGACCCAGTACTTC
TRBJ1-3,-,-,TRBV28,CASSLGRAGNTIYF,TGTGCCAGCAGTCTGGGGAGGGCTGGAAACACCATATATTTT
TRBJ1-3,TRBD1,once,TRBV9,CASSPQQGENTIYF,TGTGCCAGCAGCCCACAACAGGGGGAAAACACCATATATTTT
TRBJ2-1,TRBD2,-,TRBV7-9,CASSSGLAGSSYNEQFF,TGTGCCAGCAGCTCGGGACTAGCGGGGAGCTCCTACAATGAGCAGTTCTTC
TRBJ2-2,-,-,TRBV9,CASSPTVSGTYGELFF,TGTGCCAGCAGCCCGACGGTCTCCGGGACCTACGGGGAGCTGTTTTTT
TRBJ1-1,-,-,TRBV9,CASSVGGFLMNTEAFF,TGTGCCAGCAGCGTAGGAGGTTTCCTCATGAACACTGAAGCTTTCTTT
TRBJ2-5,-,-,TRBV7-9,CASSLAAREETQYF,TGTGCCAGCAGCTTAGCAGCCCGCGAAGAGACCCAGTACTTC
TRBJ2-5,-,-,TRBV7-9,CASSLGKETQYF,TGTGCCAGCAGCTTAGGGAAAGAGACCCAGTACTTC
TRBJ2-7,-,-,TRBV5-4,CASSLQVGPGGEQYF,TGTGCCAGCAGCTTGCAGGTGGGACCGGGCGGGGAGCAGTACTTC
TRBJ2-7,TRBD1,-,TRBV6-5,CASSWGTGGTYEQYF,TGTGCCAGCAGTTGGGGGACAGGCGGCACCTACGAGCAGTACTTC
TRBJ2-5,TRBD2,-,TRBV28,CASSLPAGVGAQYF,TGTGCCAGCAGCCTCCCTGCGGGAGTAGGGGCCCAGTACTTC
TRBJ1-5,-,few,TRBV27,CASSYGGLNQPQHF,TGTGCCAGCAGTTACGGGGGTCTCAATCAGCCCCAGCATTTT
TRBJ2-7,-,once,TRBV5-8,CASSYSSTGAYEQYF,TGTGCCAGCAGCTATTCATCGACGGGTGCCTACGAGCAGTACTTC
TRBJ1-2,-,-,TRBV15,CATSMSRGAEPYTF,TGTGCCACCAGCATGTCGCGGGGGGCGGAACCCTACACCTTC
TRBJ1-1,TRBD1,-,TRBV28,CASSFYRGNTEAFF,TGTGCCAGCAGTTTTTACAGGGGTAACACTGAAGCTTTCTTT
TRBJ2-5,-,-,TRBV28,CASSLSSFGGEEQYF,TGTGCCAGCAGTTTATCTTCGTTTGGGGGCGAAGAGCAGTACTTC
TRBJ2-7,-,-,TRBV28,CASSPRDWIYEQYF,TGTGCCAGCAGCCCTCGGGACTGGATCTACGAGCAGTACTTC
TRBJ2-1,TRBD1,-,TRBV9,CASSTTQGDEQFF,TGTGCCAGCAGCACCACACAGGGGGATGAGCAGTTCTTC
TRBJ2-7,TRBD1,-,TRBV2,CASKSGTGVDEQYF,TGTGCCAGCAAATCCGGGACAGGGGTCGACGAGCAGTACTTC
TRBJ1-5,-,-,TRBV19,CASTSLRAFNQPQHF,TGTGCCAGTACCTCACTTCGGGCCTTCAATCAGCCCCAGCATTTT
TRBJ2-7,-,-,TRBV7-7,CASSLGGGSYEQYF,TGTGCTAGCAGCTTAGGTGGAGGAAGCTACGAGCAGTACTTC
TRBJ2-2,-,-,TRBV27,CASSFRGGDTGELFF,TGTGCCAGCAGTTTCAGGGGAGGGGACACCGGGGAGCTGTTTTTT
TRBJ2-7,TRBD1,once,TRBV6-1,CASSWDRGPYEQYF,TGTGCCAGCAGTTGGGACAGGGGGCCCTACGAGCAGTACTTC
TRBJ2-3,-,-,TRBV7-2,CASSTGPDTQYF,TGTGCCAGCAGTACAGGTCCAGATACGCAGTATTTT
TRBJ1-2,TRBD1,few,TRBV6-4,CASSEVRTGVIDGYTF,TGTGCCAGCAGTGAAGTCCGGACAGGAGTCATAGATGGCTACACCTTC
TRBJ1-2,TRBD1,-,TRBV27,CASSARGQNGYTF,TGTGCCAGCAGTGCTAGGGGACAGAATGGCTACACCTTC
TRBJ2-2,-,-,TRBV7-7,CASSFGASNTGELFF,TGTGCTAGCAGCTTCGGCGCATCGAACACCGGGGAGCTGTTTTTT
TRBJ2-3,-,-,TRBV9,CASSPPSGTDTQYF,TGTGCCAGCAGCCCCCCGTCCGGCACAGATACGCAGTATTTT